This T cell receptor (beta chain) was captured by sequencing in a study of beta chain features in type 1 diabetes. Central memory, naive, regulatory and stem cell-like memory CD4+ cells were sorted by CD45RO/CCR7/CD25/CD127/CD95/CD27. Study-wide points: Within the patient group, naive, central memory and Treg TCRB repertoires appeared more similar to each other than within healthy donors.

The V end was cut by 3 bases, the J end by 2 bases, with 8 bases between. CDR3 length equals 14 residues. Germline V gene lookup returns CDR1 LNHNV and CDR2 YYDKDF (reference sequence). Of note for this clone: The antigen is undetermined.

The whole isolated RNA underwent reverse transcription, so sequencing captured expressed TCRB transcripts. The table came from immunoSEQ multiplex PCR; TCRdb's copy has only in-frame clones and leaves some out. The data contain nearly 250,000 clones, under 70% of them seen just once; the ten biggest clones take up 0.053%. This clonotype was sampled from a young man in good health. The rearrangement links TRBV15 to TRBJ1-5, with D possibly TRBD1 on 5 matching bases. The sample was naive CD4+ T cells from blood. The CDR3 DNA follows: TGTGCCACCAGCAGTTTCAGGGGCAATCAGCCCCAGCATTTT. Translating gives CATSSFRGNQPQHF.